The following is a T cell receptor beta chain sequence with its context. V lost 4 bases and J 5 bases, leaving 11 bases between the germline ends. This CDR3 is built from 13 residues. Per the germline V gene, CDR1 is SGHKS and CDR2 is YYEKEE (reference sequence). This entry comes from a study of cytomegalovirus exposure and HLA in healthy donors. Primers: 60 Vbeta forward and 13 Jbeta reverse. The protocol was immunoSEQ multiplex PCR, while the TCRdb copy is restricted to in-frame clones and leaves out a portion. The sample table includes approximately 140,000 clones. The V gene is TRBV5-5, the J gene TRBJ2-3, with a possible D match to TRBD1 (6 bases). The material sequenced was PBMCs. The source of this sequence is a woman aged 40 to 49 in good health and CMV-seronegative. The CDR3 here is CASSLIRGDTQYF. CDR3 in DNA: TGTGCCAGCAGCCTCATCAGGGGAGATACGCAGTATTTT.